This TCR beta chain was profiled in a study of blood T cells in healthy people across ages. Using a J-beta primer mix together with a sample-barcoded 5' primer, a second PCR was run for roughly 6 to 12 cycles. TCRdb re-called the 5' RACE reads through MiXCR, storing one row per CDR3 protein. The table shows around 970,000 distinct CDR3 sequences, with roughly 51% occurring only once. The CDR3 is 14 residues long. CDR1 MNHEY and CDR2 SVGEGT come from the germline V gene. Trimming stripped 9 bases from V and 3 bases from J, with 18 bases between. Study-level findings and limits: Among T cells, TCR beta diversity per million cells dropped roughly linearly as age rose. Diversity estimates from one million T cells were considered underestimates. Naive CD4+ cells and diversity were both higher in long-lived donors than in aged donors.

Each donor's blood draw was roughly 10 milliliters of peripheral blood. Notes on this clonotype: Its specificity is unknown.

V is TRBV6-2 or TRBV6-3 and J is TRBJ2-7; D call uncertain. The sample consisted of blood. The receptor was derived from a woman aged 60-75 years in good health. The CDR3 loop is CARPGGVRGYEQYF. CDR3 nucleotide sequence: TGTGCCAGACCGGGTGGGGTCCGAGGCTACGAGCAGTACTTC.